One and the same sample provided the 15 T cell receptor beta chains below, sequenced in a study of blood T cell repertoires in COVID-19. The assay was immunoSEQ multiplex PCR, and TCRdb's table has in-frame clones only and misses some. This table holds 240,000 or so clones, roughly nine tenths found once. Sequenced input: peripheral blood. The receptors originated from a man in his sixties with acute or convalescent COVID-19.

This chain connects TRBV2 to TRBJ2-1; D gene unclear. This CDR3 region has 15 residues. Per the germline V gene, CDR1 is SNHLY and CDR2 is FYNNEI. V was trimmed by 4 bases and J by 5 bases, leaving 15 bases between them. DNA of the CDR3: TGTGCCAGCAGTGGAGGTCGGCGCACCAACAATGAGCAGTTCTTC. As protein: CASSGGRRTNNEQFF.

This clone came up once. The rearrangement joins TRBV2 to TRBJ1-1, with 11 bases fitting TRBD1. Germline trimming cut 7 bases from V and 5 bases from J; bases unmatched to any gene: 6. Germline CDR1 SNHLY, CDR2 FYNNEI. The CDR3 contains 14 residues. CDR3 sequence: CASTPGTGGTEAFF. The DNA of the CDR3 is TGTGCCAGCACCCCCGGGACAGGGGGAACTGAAGCTTTCTTT.

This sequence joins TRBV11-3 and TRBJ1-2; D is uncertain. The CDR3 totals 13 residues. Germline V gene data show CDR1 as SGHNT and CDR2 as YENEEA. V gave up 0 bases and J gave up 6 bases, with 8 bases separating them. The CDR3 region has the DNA TGTGCCAGCAGCTTAGAAGGGAGGGATGGCTACACCTTC. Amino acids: CASSLEGRDGYTF.

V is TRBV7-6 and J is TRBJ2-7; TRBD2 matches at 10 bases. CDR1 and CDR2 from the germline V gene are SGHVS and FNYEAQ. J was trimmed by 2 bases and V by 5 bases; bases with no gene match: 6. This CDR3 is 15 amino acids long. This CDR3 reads CASSQSGRAAYEQYF. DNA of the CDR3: TGTGCCAGCAGCCAAAGCGGGAGGGCCGCCTACGAGCAGTACTTC.

CDR3 in DNA: TGTGCCAGCAGCCGTGACATAAACACTGAAGCTTTCTTT. Its protein is CASSRDINTEAFF. The rearrangement joins TRBV11-2 to TRBJ1-1, with no clear D. The length of the CDR3 is 13 residues. The V and J ends lost 5 bases and 2 bases respectively, with 9 bases between them. Germline loops: CDR1 SGHAT, CDR2 FQNNGV.

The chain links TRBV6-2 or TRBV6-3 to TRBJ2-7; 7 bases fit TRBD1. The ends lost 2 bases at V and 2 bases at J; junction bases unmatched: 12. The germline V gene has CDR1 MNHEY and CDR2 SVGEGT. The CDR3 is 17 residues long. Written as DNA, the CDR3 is TGTGCCAGCAGTTACGAAGCCGGGACAGTTCCGGCCTACGAGCAGTACTTC. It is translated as CASSYEAGTVPAYEQYF.

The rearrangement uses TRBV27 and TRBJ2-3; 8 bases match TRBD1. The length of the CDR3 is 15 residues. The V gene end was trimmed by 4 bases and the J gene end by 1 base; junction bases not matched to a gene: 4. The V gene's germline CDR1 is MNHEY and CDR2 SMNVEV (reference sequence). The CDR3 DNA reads TGTGCCAGCAGTTCCCAGGGGGCGCGCACAGATACGCAGTATTTT. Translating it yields CASSSQGARTDTQYF.

The CDR3 loop reads CASNNLPGSGGQSSYEQYF. The CDR3 DNA sequence: TGTGCCAGCAACAACCTACCTGGCTCGGGGGGCCAATCGTCCTACGAGCAGTACTTC. The rearrangement joins TRBV28 to TRBJ2-7; perhaps TRBD2 as D (7 bases). Trimming pared 7 bases from V and 1 base from J, leaving 29 bases between. Per the germline V gene, CDR1 is MDHEN and CDR2 is SYDVKM. The length of the CDR3 is 19 residues.

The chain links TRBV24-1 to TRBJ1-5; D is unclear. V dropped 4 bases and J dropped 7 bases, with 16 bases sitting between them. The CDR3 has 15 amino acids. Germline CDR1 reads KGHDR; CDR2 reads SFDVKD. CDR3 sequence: CATSDFRGMAQPQHF. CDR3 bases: TGTGCCACCAGTGACTTCAGAGGGATGGCCCAGCCCCAGCATTTT.

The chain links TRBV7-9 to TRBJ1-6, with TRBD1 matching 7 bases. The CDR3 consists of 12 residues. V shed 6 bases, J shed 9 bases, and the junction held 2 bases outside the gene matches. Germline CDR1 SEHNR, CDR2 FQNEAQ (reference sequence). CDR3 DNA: TGTGCCAGCAGTTCAGGGGGTTCACCCCTCCACTTT. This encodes CASSSGGSPLHF.

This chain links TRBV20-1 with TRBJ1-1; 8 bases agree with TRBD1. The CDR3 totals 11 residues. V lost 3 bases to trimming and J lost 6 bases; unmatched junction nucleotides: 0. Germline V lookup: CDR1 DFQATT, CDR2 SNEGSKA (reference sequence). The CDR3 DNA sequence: TGCAGTGCTAGCAGGGGGCCTGAAGCTTTCTTT. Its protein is CSASRGPEAFF.

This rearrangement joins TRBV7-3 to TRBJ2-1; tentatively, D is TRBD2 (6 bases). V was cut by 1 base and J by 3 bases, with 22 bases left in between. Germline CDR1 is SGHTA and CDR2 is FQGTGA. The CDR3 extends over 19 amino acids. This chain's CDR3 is CASSLIEGTPPTLYNEQFF. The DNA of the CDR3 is TGTGCCAGCAGCTTAATCGAGGGGACTCCCCCCACTCTCTACAATGAGCAGTTCTTC.

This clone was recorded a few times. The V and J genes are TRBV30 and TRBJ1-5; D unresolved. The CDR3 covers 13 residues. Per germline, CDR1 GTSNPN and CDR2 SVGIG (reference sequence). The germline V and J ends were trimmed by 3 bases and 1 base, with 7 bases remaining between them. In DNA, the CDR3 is TGTGCCTGGAGCCGTCTCAGCAATCAGCCCCAGCATTTT. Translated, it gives CAWSRLSNQPQHF.

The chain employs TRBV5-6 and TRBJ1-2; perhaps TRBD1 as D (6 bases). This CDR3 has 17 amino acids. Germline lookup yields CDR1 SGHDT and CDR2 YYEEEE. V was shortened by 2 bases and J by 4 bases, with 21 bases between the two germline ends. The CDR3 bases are TGTGCCAGCAGCTTACTTAGGATTGACAGGACCCCCTATGGCTACACCTTC. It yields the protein CASSLLRIDRTPYGYTF.

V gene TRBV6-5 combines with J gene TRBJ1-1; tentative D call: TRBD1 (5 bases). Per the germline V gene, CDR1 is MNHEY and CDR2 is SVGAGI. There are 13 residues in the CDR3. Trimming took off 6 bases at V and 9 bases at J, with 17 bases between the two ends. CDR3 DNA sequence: TGTGCCAGCAGCCTCCGGGACTTCTCTAAAGCTTTCTTT. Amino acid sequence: CASSLRDFSKAFF.